Listed here are 10 T cell receptor beta chains from one sample, sequenced in a study of technical replicates of blood from a handful of donors. The table came from immunoSEQ multiplex PCR; TCRdb's copy has only in-frame clones and leaves some out. The sample holds fewer than 90,000 clones, 89% seen once. Sample: T cells isolated from PBMCs. The receptors shown here come from a human donor in good health.

This chain links TRBV9 with TRBJ2-3; a weak D match, TRBD2 (6 bases). Trimming removed 3 bases at V and 1 base at J, with 18 bases between. The germline CDR1 and CDR2 sequences are SGDLS and YYNGEE. The CDR3 has 17 residues. The CDR3 here is CASSGNPRESGTDTQYF. CDR3 DNA: TGTGCCAGCAGCGGCAACCCCCGGGAGTCTGGCACAGATACGCAGTATTTT.

The genes are TRBV9 and TRBJ1-2; 8 bases line up with TRBD1. The CDR3 sequence is 12 residues long. Germline-derived CDR1 and CDR2 are SGDLS and YYNGEE. V lost 4 bases to trimming and J lost 8 bases; unmatched junction nucleotides: 4. CDR3 sequence reads: CASSPDRGGYTF. The CDR3 DNA reads TGTGCCAGCAGCCCTGACAGGGGAGGCTACACCTTC.

For this clone: Other DNA variants within this sample encode the same CDR3. The chain links TRBV9 to TRBJ2-7; D possibly corresponds to TRBD2 (6 bases). This CDR3 comprises 14 residues. The germline V gene encodes CDR1 SGDLS and CDR2 YYNGEE. Trimming took 0 bases from V and 4 from J, leaving 11 bases between them. This CDR3 reads CASSVVGSSYEQYF. The CDR3 DNA reads as TGTGCCAGCAGCGTAGTCGGGAGTAGTTACGAGCAGTACTTC. Filled out from reference TRBV9 and TRBJ2-7, the complete variable domain reads DSGVTQTPKHLITATGQRVTLRCSPRSGDLSVYWYQQSLDQGLQFLIQYYNGEERAKGNILERFSAQQFPDLHSELNLSSLELGDSALYFCASSVVGSSYEQYFGPGTRLTVT.

V usage is TRBV7-9 and J usage is TRBJ1-4; D unclear. The V end was cut by 2 bases, the J end by 5 bases, with 12 bases between. There are 15 residues in the CDR3. Germline V gives CDR1 SEHNR, CDR2 FQNEAQ (reference sequence). The CDR3 region is CASSLSTQINEKLFF. CDR3 in DNA: TGTGCCAGCAGCTTAAGCACACAGATCAATGAAAAACTGTTTTTT. The full variable domain, in which reference TRBV7-9 and TRBJ1-4 provide the parts outside the CDR3, is DTGVSQNPRHKITKRGQNVTFRCDPISEHNRLYWYRQTLGQGPEFLTYFQNEAQLEKSRLLSDRFSAERPKGSFSTLEIQRTEQGDSAMYLCASSLSTQINEKLFFGSGTQLSVL.

The gene calls are TRBV15 and TRBJ2-7, with TRBD1 as a possible D gene (5 bases). Trimming took off 0 bases at V and 4 bases at J, with 7 bases between the two ends. Per germline, CDR1 LNHNV and CDR2 YYDKDF (reference sequence). There are 13 residues in the CDR3. The CDR3 loop reads CATSRDQGYEQYF. CDR3 nucleotides: TGTGCCACCAGCAGAGATCAGGGTTACGAGCAGTACTTC.

The chain is built from TRBV30 and TRBJ2-1, with 7 nucleotides matching TRBD1. The J segment lost 2 bases and the V segment lost 5 bases, leaving 12 bases of the junction unmatched. The CDR3 runs to 16 residues. From germline, CDR1 is GTSNPN and CDR2 SVGIG (reference sequence). The DNA for the CDR3 is TGTGCCTGGTTACCTAGACAGGGCTTAACCTACAATGAGCAGTTCTTC. It encodes CAWLPRQGLTYNEQFF. Together with reference TRBV30 and TRBJ2-1, the CDR3 gives the full variable domain: SQTIHQWPATLVQPVGSPLSLECTVEGTSNPNLYWYRQAAGRGLQLLFYSVGIGQISSEVPQNLSASRPQDRQFILSSKKLLLSDSGFYLCAWLPRQGLTYNEQFFGPGTRLTVL.

The V and J genes are TRBV5-4 and TRBJ2-7, with D unclear. The CDR3 has 13 amino acids. Germline CDR1 SGHNT, CDR2 YYREEE (reference sequence). The ends were cut back, 5 bases at V and 5 bases at J, with 14 bases in the middle. The DNA of the CDR3 is TGTGCCAGCAGGAGGCACGGGTCAGACGAGCAGTACTTC. This translates into CASRRHGSDEQYF. Variable domain in full (rest from reference TRBV5-4 and TRBJ2-7): ETGVTQSPTHLIKTRGQQVTLRCSSQSGHNTVSWYQQALGQGPQFIFQYYREEENGRGNFPPRFSGLQFPNYSSELNVNALELDDSALYLCASRRHGSDEQYFGPGTRLTVT.

The gene calls are TRBV5-5 and TRBJ2-5, with 8 bases lining up with TRBD1. V trimming: 4 bases; J trimming: 1 base; junction bases outside the gene matches: 0. Germline V gives CDR1 SGHKS, CDR2 YYEKEE (reference sequence). CDR3 size: 13 residues. DNA for the CDR3: TGTGCCAGCAGCGGGACAGGCCAAGAGACCCAGTACTTC. Translated, it gives CASSGTGQETQYF.

This rearrangement joins TRBV28 to TRBJ1-5, with a tentative D call TRBD1 (5 bases). Germline CDR1 is MDHEN and CDR2 is SYDVKM. The CDR3 sequence is 15 residues long. Trimming removed 5 bases from V and 0 bases from J, with 11 bases in between. The CDR3 is CASSGQKYSNQPQHF. In nucleotides, the CDR3 is TGTGCCAGCAGTGGACAAAAATATAGCAATCAGCCCCAGCATTTT.

This clone showed up just once. J is TRBJ1-1 and V is TRBV19; D gene uncertain. The CDR3 length is 13 residues. CDR1 and CDR2 (germline): LNHDA, SQIVND (reference sequence). The V end was cut by 2 bases, the J end by 2 bases, with 6 bases between. CDR3 sequence reads: CASSILRNTEAFF. Written as DNA, the CDR3 is TGTGCCAGTAGTATACTGAGAAACACTGAAGCTTTCTTT.